Reported below is one T cell receptor beta chain. There is no known antigen for this receptor. The sample holds no much larger clone one base away, and base qualities are not on file. The data were taken from a study of shared clonotypes between healthy human individuals (dated by TCRdb to the early 2020s). Study-wide context: The cohort comprised a couple of women and a few men aged 18 to 49 years. For each donor, CD4 naive and CD4 memory were each given three plates, CD8 naive was given two plates, and CD8 memory was given one plate. The study deeply sequenced blood TCR repertoires of about 5 healthy adults to estimate repertoire size and the extent of clonotype sharing between individuals. To increase sequencing depth and limit assay-specific biases, TCR repertoire library preparation and sequencing were carried out by different laboratories using diverse techniques. Leukapheresis yielded between about 0.8 and 9.5 billion PBMCs per donor. Overall study results and their limits: Compared with non-shared clonotypes, the clonotypes found in all four sorted-subset donors had higher generation probabilities. Only blood was sampled, and tissue TCR repertoires likely differ from those in blood. Pairwise subsampling led to the expectation that sequencing depth would affect the degree of clonotype sharing among donors. Sharing across several donors was observed for roughly 5% of naive CD4, over 3% of naive CD8, 2% to 2.5% of memory CD4, and around 0.4% of memory CD8 clonotypes. Incomplete sequencing was indicated by rarefaction of sorted-subset datasets, despite the large sequencing depth. The small number of donors limited the genetic and exposure-history diversity represented. Naive subsets generally had larger estimated clonotype richness than memory subsets did.

The donors were healthy, HIV-negative adults who had no recently reported acute infections or vaccinations. Every donor was a Caucasian adult residing in Nashville, Tennessee, USA. CD4+ T cells were enriched by magnetic negative selection, after which naive cells were positively selected on CD45RA and the negative fraction was taken as the memory subset. Blood was obtained by leukapheresis, after which PBMCs were separated by Ficoll-Histopaque density gradient centrifugation and cryopreserved in liquid nitrogen vapor phase. Analytical flow cytometry was used to check the purity and quantity of every magnetically sorted T cell population. Genomic DNA was isolated from each sorted fraction and quantified by UV absorbance on a Nanodrop 2000c. TCR CDR3 regions were amplified from genomic DNA by multiplex PCR using the deep immunoSEQ assay. For each cell subset, the extracted genomic DNA was distributed evenly across all wells of several immunoSEQ 96-well plates, and each plate served as one replicate. Each replicate PCR for sorted subsets received approximately 220 ng genomic DNA, equal to roughly 30,000 T cell genomes. The purified libraries were quantified using a Qubit 3.0 fluorometer, sized with a Bioanalyzer 2100, and then quantified again using the KAPA Library Quantification kit. Every immunoSEQ 96-well plate was sequenced on a separate single-read 150-cycle Illumina NextSeq 550 flow cell. On the authors' methods: The immunoSEQ output contained only junctional sequences without quality scores, so filtering could not match that applied to full-length reads. To assign V/J genes and CDR3, sequences were annotated using PyIR, a Python wrapper for IgBLAST v1.9, with IMGT germline references. Reads were filtered out if the reads had weak V/J assignments (E-value above 1e-6), no CDR3, stop codons, out-of-frame junctions, or ambiguous translated residues. V3J clonotypes were defined by identical inferred V gene, J gene, and CDR3 amino acid sequence. To compute the percentage overlap between repertoires, the number of shared unique clonotypes was divided by the size of the smaller repertoire. Three approaches were used to assess repertoire richness: RTK rarefaction, the Chao1 estimator, and Recon v2.1 estimates of unobserved clonotypes. Generation probabilities for all TCRbeta clonotypes obtained by the gDNA method from four donors were computed using OLGA. Imported from immuneACCESS, the table was reduced by TCRdb to in-frame sequences with V and J called. These copies leave out some clones; in studies compared against another copy, an unresolved V gene accounts for under half, and the cause of the remainder is not known. That table is the source of V, J and clone size, and D and trimming were worked out from the DNA. The sample profile shows around 700,000 clones; about three quarters of them were found once. More than 1.5% of the sample is in the top ten clones.

The CDR3, cysteine through phenylalanine, is 13 amino acids long. Only CDR3 DNA remains: 39 bases, in frame from the first base. CDR1 and CDR2, per the germline V gene, are MDHEN and SYDVKM. V is reduced by 6 bases and J by 1 base, leaving a spacing of 9 bases between them. Sequences were obtained from memory CD4+ T cells sorted from blood. Per the publication, the cell subset or site label means: CD45RA-negative fraction. This chain joins TRBV28 to TRBJ1-1; no D segment can be confidently identified. The clonotype originates from a woman under 40 in good health. In nucleotides, the sequence is TGTGCCAGCAGGGCCACGACGAACACTGAAGCTTTCTTT. It translates as CASRATTNTEAFF.